This T cell receptor (beta chain) was sequenced during a study of T-cell memory formation after mild COVID-19. The study, taken as a whole, reports: The pre-infection memory compartment contained some responding clones, suggesting cross-reactive memory joined. SARS-CoV-2 specificity was not confirmed for second-wave clones peaking on day 37. Day 15 to 85 contracting clones showed balanced CD4/CD8; later expanders leaned CD4+.

TCRdb independently ran MiXCR on the 5' RACE reads; one entry per CDR3 protein. The sample carries fewer than 300,000 distinct CDR3 sequences, 16% recorded once. Germline assignment: CDR1 LGHDT and CDR2 YNNKEL (reference sequence). The CDR3 is 13 residues long. Between the trimmed V and J ends, which lost 0 bases and 5 bases, there was a span of 5 bases. A remark on this clonotype: What it binds is unknown.

Specimen: PBMCs or a T cell subset sorted from them (not recorded which). This clonotype was sampled from a man aged 18 to 30 who had mild COVID-19 (a few samples of this study predate the infection). Cell type and time point are not known. The chain has TRBV3-1 and TRBJ2-1; D gene ambiguous. The CDR3 region has the DNA TGTGCCAGCAGCCAAGACAGGCACAATGAGCAGTTCTTC. This codes for CASSQDRHNEQFF.